One T cell receptor (beta chain) is described in this entry. The target of this receptor is not known. Base qualities are missing; no much larger clone stands one base away. The source of the sample is a study of blood T cells in healthy people across ages (dated by TCRdb to between 2015 and 2016). Regarding the study in general: Template switching captured roughly one uniquely barcoded TCR beta cDNA molecule per two T cells in model experiments. Using deep sequencing normalized with unique cDNA molecular identifiers, the study measured how TCR beta repertoire diversity changes with age. The donors were divided into four age groups: young (average around 17 years), middle-aged (approximately 42), aged (about 60) and long-lived (roughly 88). To avoid experimental bias, donors of different ages were spread randomly across the sequencing lanes. Two additional independent replicas of 1 million unique cDNA reads from the same blood draw were analyzed for two donors (one aged 18 to 30 and one aged 80 or older).

Libraries were built with 5' RACE. The reads were generated on an Illumina HiSeq 2500. A second about 7 to 11 cycle PCR used a sample-barcoded 5' primer and a J-beta primer mix. A unique molecular identifier was introduced onto each TCR beta cDNA molecule by a template-switch 5' adaptor carrying 12 random nucleotides. At least 3 million CDR3-containing paired-end reads were obtained from each sample. The Mint cDNA synthesis kit, primed by a TRBC-specific oligonucleotide, was used to synthesize first-strand cDNA from all RNA. After uracil-DNA glycosylase treatment, a first 18-cycle PCR used universal primers M1SS and BC2_uni_R on all cDNA. The original methods were these. For normalization, 1 million high-quality reads, each with a distinct molecular identifier, were randomly selected from each sample. Instead of being binned into consensus sequences, reads with shared molecular identifiers were discarded. MiTCR, set to a Q25 quality threshold and the strictest error-elimination algorithm, was used for CDR3 identification, clonotype clustering and error correction. Lower-bound total TCR beta diversity was estimated with a nonparametric unseen species model using Euler transformation. The raw public reads went through TCRdb reprocessing: fastp at Q25, MiXCR clone calling, in-frame beta chains kept. Rows merge per CDR3 protein into single entries with the most common DNA and genes. The V and J calls, along with clone size, are taken from TCRdb and not from the paper's own processing. The table for this sample lists about 1.1 million distinct CDR3 sequences; under 40% of them were counted only once. About an eighth of the sample is held by the ten biggest clonotypes.

Systemically healthy Caucasian individuals from Russia, roughly 40 in total and aged about 6 to 100 years, were included as donors. Ten milliliters of peripheral blood were drawn from each donor into EDTA-treated Vacutainer tubes. Ficoll-Paque density-gradient centrifugation was used to isolate PBMCs, with at least 6 million per sample. Total RNA was extracted from PBMCs with Trizol reagent, with at least 5.5 micrograms obtained per sample. The percentages of naive CD45RAhigh/CD27high T cells were determined by flow cytometry on a PBMC aliquot from every donor. Study-wide findings and limitations: Estimates of total diversity based on one million sequenced T cells were considered lower bounds and underestimates. Compared with the aged group, more naive CD4+ T cells, fewer expanded clones and increased TCR diversity were shown by the long-lived group, suggesting age selection. A strong correlation was found between observed TCR beta diversity and the percentage of naive T cells measured by flow cytometry. As age increased, observed TCR beta diversity per million T cells dropped in a roughly linear way, and a significant reduction was already evident by age about 40. Because profiling used bulk unsorted PBMCs, naive and antigen-experienced compartments could not be compared conclusively. The CMV infection status of donors was not known, potentially confounding age-related changes in expanded clonotypes.

Relative to germline, V is missing 0 bases and J is missing 11 bases, with 11 bases of the junction outside any gene match. CDR3 length: 16 amino acids, cysteine to phenylalanine. Just the 48-base CDR3 DNA is kept, in frame starting at base 1. The germline V gene specifies SGDLS as CDR1 and YYNGEE as CDR2. Recombination connected TRBV9 to TRBJ2-5; the central 12 bases match TRBD2. Input material: blood. The sequence was obtained from a man between 18 and 29 years old in good health. The nucleotides are TGTGCCAGCAGCGTAGATGGACTAGCGGGGCTCGATGAGCAGTACTTC. This translates into CASSVDGLAGLDEQYF.